A single sample is the source of the 29 T cell receptor beta chains below, sequenced in a study of memory B cells and T cells in multiple sclerosis. CFSE-dim autoproliferating and CFSE-high non-proliferating T cells from unstimulated culture were sequenced separately. Cultures began with about 50 million CFSE-labeled PBMCs, unstimulated for roughly 7 days, with replicate wells pooled. Here immunoSEQ multiplex PCR was the method, and the copy in TCRdb shows in-frame clones only, minus some. In the table there are 46,000 or so clones, roughly 82% of which are singletons. These receptors have no identified antigens. Specimen: PBMCs from blood kept in culture. The receptors derive from a human donor with multiple sclerosis.

CDR3 coding DNA: TGTGCCAGCAGTGAAGCTGTCCAGCCCCAGCATTTT. It is translated as CASSEAVQPQHF. This rearrangement joins TRBV2 to TRBJ1-5; no clear D gene. V lost 0 bases, J lost 7 bases, and 4 bases lay in between. The germline CDR1 and CDR2 sequences are SNHLY and FYNNEI. There are 12 residues in the CDR3.

This clone has a handful of counts. Sequence at one end of the junction differs from germline and may be a read error. The J gene is TRBJ1-5, the V gene TRBV6-5; 7 bases align to TRBD1. Looked up from germline, CDR1 is MNHEY and CDR2 is SVGAGI. This CDR3 has 16 amino acids. The CDR3 loop is CASSYYLTGRNQPQHF. The CDR3, as DNA: TGTGCCAGCAGCTACTATTTGACAGGGCGAAATCAGCCCCAGCATTTT.

The chain carries TRBV5-1 and TRBJ1-4, with 8 bases that match TRBD1. V gave up 3 bases and J gave up 3 bases; unmatched junction bases: 7. Germline V gene data show CDR1 as SGHRS and CDR2 as YFSETQ. CDR3 size: 16 residues. Here the CDR3 reads CASSYGQGWSNEKLFF. In DNA form, the CDR3 reads TGCGCCAGCAGCTACGGACAGGGTTGGTCTAATGAAAAACTGTTTTTT.

The J gene is TRBJ2-4, the V gene TRBV29-1, with 7 positions matching TRBD2. Germline V gene data show CDR1 as SQVTM and CDR2 as ANQGSEA. CDR3 length: 12 amino acids. J was trimmed by 5 bases and V by 6 bases; bases with no gene match: 4. The CDR3 coding sequence is TGCAGCGTGCTTCGGGGGGAAAACATTCAGTACTTC. It specifies CSVLRGENIQYF.

This chain links TRBV29-1 with TRBJ2-3; 11 bases fit TRBD2. With V trimmed by 3 bases and J by 3 bases, 8 bases remained unmatched. CDR3 size: 16 residues. The V gene's germline CDR1 is SQVTM and CDR2 ANQGSEA. The CDR3 spells CSVERLAGGPTDTQYF. As DNA, the CDR3 is TGCAGCGTTGAGCGGCTAGCGGGGGGCCCTACAGATACGCAGTATTTT.

The chain carries TRBV28 and TRBJ2-7; TRBD1 agrees at 9 bases. Per germline, CDR1 MDHEN and CDR2 SYDVKM. V shed 6 bases, J shed 5 bases, and the junction held 8 bases outside the gene matches. The CDR3 loop spans 14 amino acids. The CDR3 nucleotides are TGTGCCAGCAGCTCCGGGACAGGGTTCGACGAGCAGTACTTC. Translation: CASSSGTGFDEQYF.

The gene calls are TRBV5-1 and TRBJ1-1; D is unclear. The CDR3 extends over 13 amino acids. Germline CDR1 SGHRS, CDR2 YFSETQ. Trimming removed 3 bases at V and 4 bases at J, with 10 bases between. The CDR3 sequence is CASSSGVSTEAFF. The DNA of the CDR3 is TGCGCCAGCAGCTCCGGGGTGAGCACTGAAGCTTTCTTT.

This sequence joins TRBV19 and TRBJ1-3; unclear D gene. V was shortened by 6 bases and J by 0 bases, with 6 bases between the two germline ends. CDR1 and CDR2 (germline): LNHDA, SQIVND (reference sequence). The CDR3 has 13 residues. For the CDR3, the DNA is TGTGCCAGTAGGGACCGCTCTGGAAACACCATATATTTT. Its translation is CASRDRSGNTIYF.

This clone was counted only a few times. The chain carries TRBV7-2 and TRBJ1-1; 9 bases agree with TRBD1. J gave up 2 bases and V 1 base, and 2 bases lay outside the gene matches. CDR3 length: 15 amino acids. Germline V gives CDR1 SGHTA, CDR2 FQGNSA. CDR3 region: CASSLGDRVNTEAFF. The CDR3, as DNA: TGTGCCAGCAGCTTAGGGGACAGGGTTAACACTGAAGCTTTCTTT.

Here the CDR3 DNA reads TGTGCCAGCAGCCCACGGGGGGCGCAACGGAAGACCCAGTACTTC. Amino acids: CASSPRGAQRKTQYF. V is TRBV6-7 and J is TRBJ2-5, with D tentatively TRBD2 (7 bases). TRBV6-7 is identified as an open reading frame with a role that is uncertain. V was trimmed by 6 bases and J by 6 bases, leaving 20 bases between them. The CDR3 spans 15 residues.

The V and J genes are TRBV7-9 and TRBJ2-3; 9 nucleotides align to TRBD2. Trimming took 4 bases from V and 1 from J; bases not matched to a gene: 9. The CDR3 loop spans 17 amino acids. CDR1 is SEHNR, CDR2 FQNEAQ, per germline (reference sequence). The CDR3 DNA is TGTGCCAGCAGCTCACCGGAAGCGGGGGGAGGCACAGATACGCAGTATTTT. Its translation: CASSSPEAGGGTDTQYF.

The rearrangement links TRBV2 to TRBJ1-6; no clear D. Germline V gene data show CDR1 as SNHLY and CDR2 as FYNNEI. Between the trimmed V and J ends, which lost 3 bases and 8 bases, there was a span of 8 bases. This CDR3 is 13 amino acids long. The CDR3 sequence is CASSDYGDSPLHF. The CDR3 coding sequence is TGTGCCAGCAGTGACTATGGAGATTCACCCCTCCACTTT.

J is TRBJ2-1 and V is TRBV28; TRBD2 matches at 12 bases. The CDR3 runs 15 residues. V trimming: 2 bases; J trimming: 7 bases; junction bases outside the gene matches: 3. Per germline, CDR1 MDHEN and CDR2 SYDVKM. The CDR3 reads CASSLASGGANEQFF. In nucleotides, the CDR3 is TGTGCCAGCAGTTTAGCTAGCGGGGGGGCTAATGAGCAGTTCTTC.

The chain couples TRBV4-3 to TRBJ2-2; no reliable D call. V was shortened by 0 bases and J by 4 bases, with 9 bases between the two germline ends. Germline values: CDR1 LGHNA, CDR2 YSLEER. This CDR3 is built from 15 residues. CDR3 DNA sequence: TGCGCCAGCAGCCAAGATGACACTTTCACCGGGGAGCTGTTTTTT. Translating it yields CASSQDDTFTGELFF.

This chain connects TRBV6-1 to TRBJ2-1; 9 bases are shared with TRBD1. The germline V gene encodes CDR1 MNHNS and CDR2 SASEGT. Trimming took 6 bases from V and 5 from J; bases not matched to a gene: 8. This CDR3 spans 15 amino acids. CDR3 sequence: CASRLDRGIDNEQFF. Written as DNA, the CDR3 is TGTGCCAGCAGGCTTGACAGGGGGATCGACAATGAGCAGTTCTTC.

The chain uses TRBV7-9 and TRBJ2-3; D gene unclear. Trimming cost V 0 bases and J 0 bases, with 10 bases left between them. The CDR3 has 16 amino acids. CDR1 is SEHNR and CDR2 is FQNEAQ in the germline V gene (reference sequence). CDR3 nucleotides: TGTGCCAGCAGCTTAGCGCTTAGTTCTAGCACAGATACGCAGTATTTT. Its translation is CASSLALSSSTDTQYF.

The chain couples TRBV7-9 to TRBJ1-1; possibly TRBD1 for D (5 bases). V was clipped by 1 base and J by 7 bases, with 10 bases between them. Per the germline V gene, CDR1 is SEHNR and CDR2 is FQNEAQ (reference sequence). This CDR3 has 13 amino acids. The CDR3 spells CASSLVGEGEAFF. CDR3 in DNA: TGTGCCAGCAGCTTAGTGGGGGAAGGTGAAGCTTTCTTT.

The CDR3 is CASRPGPGGNWETQYF. The CDR3 DNA follows: TGTGCCAGCAGGCCCGGCCCAGGGGGCAATTGGGAGACCCAGTACTTC. The chain recombines TRBV7-2 with TRBJ2-5; TRBD1 matches 8 bases. Germline trimming cut 6 bases from V and 5 bases from J; bases unmatched to any gene: 14. The CDR3 length is 16 residues. Germline CDR1 SGHTA, CDR2 FQGNSA.

The rearrangement uses TRBV2 and TRBJ1-6; 8 nucleotides agree with TRBD1. CDR1 is SNHLY, CDR2 FYNNEI, per germline. This CDR3 spans 14 amino acids. Germline trimming cut 4 bases from V and 9 bases from J; bases unmatched to any gene: 5. For the CDR3, the DNA is TGTGCCAGCAGTGGGTCCCAGGGGGCTTCACCCCTCCACTTT. This encodes CASSGSQGASPLHF. The whole variable domain, filled in from reference TRBV2 and TRBJ1-6, reads EPEVTQTPSHQVTQMGQEVILRCVPISNHLYFYWYRQILGQKVEFLVSFYNNEISEKSEIFDDQFSVERPDGSNFTLKIRSTKLEDSAMYFCASSGSQGASPLHFGNGTRLTVT.

The CDR3 nucleotides are TGTGCCAGCAGCTACTTGAACAGGGAGTCTGGGGCCAACGTCCTGACTTTC. Protein product: CASSYLNRESGANVLTF. The chain employs TRBV5-4 and TRBJ2-6, with a weak D call TRBD1 (6 bases). The V and J ends lost 3 bases and 1 base respectively, with 14 bases between them. The CDR3 sequence is 17 residues long. CDR1 and CDR2 from the germline V gene are SGHNT and YYREEE (reference sequence). Together with reference TRBV5-4 and TRBJ2-6, the CDR3 gives the full variable domain: ETGVTQSPTHLIKTRGQQVTLRCSSQSGHNTVSWYQQALGQGPQFIFQYYREEENGRGNFPPRFSGLQFPNYSSELNVNALELDDSALYLCASSYLNRESGANVLTFGAGSRLTVL.

This clone was detected a few times. V gene TRBV19 combines with J gene TRBJ2-7; no clear D. Trimming pared 5 bases from V and 1 base from J, leaving 6 bases between. Germline V gives CDR1 LNHDA, CDR2 SQIVND (reference sequence). CDR3 size: 12 residues. The CDR3 region is CASSPTSYEQYF. The CDR3 nucleotides read TGTGCCAGTAGTCCGACGTCCTACGAGCAGTACTTC. Filled out from reference TRBV19 and TRBJ2-7, the complete variable domain reads DGGITQSPKYLFRKEGQNVTLSCEQNLNHDAMYWYRQDPGQGLRLIYYSQIVNDFQKGDIAEGYSVSREKKESFPLTVTSAQKNPTAFYLCASSPTSYEQYFGPGTRLTVT.

The chain recombines TRBV7-2 with TRBJ2-3, with no clear D. Germline values: CDR1 SGHTA, CDR2 FQGNSA. V dropped 2 bases and J dropped 6 bases, with 12 bases sitting between them. CDR3 length: 14 amino acids. This chain's CDR3 is CASSLLAWGDTQYF. DNA of the CDR3: TGTGCCAGCAGCTTATTAGCCTGGGGTGATACGCAGTATTTT.

This clone appeared once. The V call is TRBV7-9, the J call TRBJ1-1; unclear D gene. V was shortened by 2 bases and J by 1 base, with 8 bases between the two germline ends. This CDR3 comprises 14 residues. Germline values: CDR1 SEHNR, CDR2 FQNEAQ (reference sequence). CDR3 protein: CASSLQATNTEAFF. The DNA of the CDR3 is TGTGCCAGCAGCTTACAGGCTACGAACACTGAAGCTTTCTTT. Full variable domain (outside the CDR3, taken from reference TRBV7-9 and TRBJ1-1): DTGVSQNPRHKITKRGQNVTFRCDPISEHNRLYWYRQTLGQGPEFLTYFQNEAQLEKSRLLSDRFSAERPKGSFSTLEIQRTEQGDSAMYLCASSLQATNTEAFFGQGTRLTVV.

This chain joins TRBV5-5 and TRBJ1-4; D unclear. Germline CDR1 is SGHKS and CDR2 is YYEKEE (reference sequence). With 4 bases removed from V and 1 base from J, the gap between germline ends came to 5 bases. The CDR3 is made up of 13 amino acids. The CDR3 DNA reads TGTGCCAGCAGCCGGAGAACTAATGAAAAACTGTTTTTT. Its protein product is CASSRRTNEKLFF.

The rearrangement joins TRBV5-1 to TRBJ2-7, with TRBD1 matching 9 bases. J gave up 3 bases and V 5 bases, and 6 bases lay outside the gene matches. Per the germline V gene, CDR1 is SGHRS and CDR2 is YFSETQ. The length of the CDR3 is 14 residues. CDR3 in DNA: TGCGCCAGCAGGGCTGGACAGGGGATCTACGAGCAGTACTTC. It specifies CASRAGQGIYEQYF.

J is TRBJ2-6 and V is TRBV5-4; D may be TRBD2 (6 bases). This CDR3 has 15 residues. Between the trimmed V and J ends, which lost 4 bases and 2 bases, there was a span of 10 bases. Germline V CDR1 and CDR2: SGHNT, YYREEE (reference sequence). CDR3 nucleotide sequence: TGTGCCAGCAGCCCGGGAGCCCCTGGGGCCAACGTCCTGACTTTC. Translation: CASSPGAPGANVLTF.

The chain has TRBV7-3 and TRBJ2-3; 15 nucleotides align to TRBD2. The J segment lost 2 bases and the V segment lost 5 bases, leaving 8 bases of the junction unmatched. Germline V lookup: CDR1 SGHTA, CDR2 FQGTGA. The CDR3 consists of 18 residues. The CDR3 spells CASSTRGLAGGDTDTQYF. CDR3 DNA: TGTGCCAGCAGCACCCGGGGACTAGCGGGGGGCGACACAGATACGCAGTATTTT.

This clone was observed a single time. The rearrangement links TRBV11-2 to TRBJ2-7; D not resolved. CDR3 length equals 12 residues. Between the trimmed V and J ends, which lost 1 base and 3 bases, there was a span of 4 bases. Germline V CDR1 and CDR2: SGHAT, FQNNGV. The CDR3 region has the DNA TGTGCCAGCAGCTTAGTTTTCTACGAGCAGTACTTC. Amino acids: CASSLVFYEQYF.

V gene TRBV7-8 combines with J gene TRBJ1-2, with 8 bases identical to TRBD1. V shed 2 bases, J shed 8 bases, and the junction held 7 bases outside the gene matches. Per the germline V gene, CDR1 is SGHVS and CDR2 is FQNEAQ. The CDR3 is made up of 14 amino acids. CDR3 DNA: TGTGCCAGCAGCTTACAGGGGGCTTTAGGCGGCTACACCTTC. This translates into CASSLQGALGGYTF.